This T cell receptor beta chain comes out of a study of blood T cell repertoires in COVID-19. Study overall: Samples taken during acute and convalescent COVID-19 were collected in the United States, Italy and Spain. PBMCs, B-cell-depleted T cells, or T cells were the source of the cDNA or gDNA that made up the material.

Under the authors' procedure: Estimation of nucleated cell counts relied on the amplification of reference gene primers. This table comes from immunoSEQ multiplex PCR, and its TCRdb copy is limited to in-frame clones, with some not included. V and J calls and clone size come straight from that table; D and trimming were deduced from the DNA. The sample lists some 76,000 clones; about 89% were seen once. Germline lookup yields CDR1 SGDLS and CDR2 YYNGEE. Trimming shortened V by 3 bases and J by 7 bases, and 17 bases separated the two germline ends. The CDR3 spans 16 residues. The clonotype originates from a man aged 60 to 75 with acute or convalescent COVID-19. The sequencing sample was made of peripheral blood. V and J are TRBV9 and TRBJ1-6; a weak D match, TRBD1 (5 bases). The CDR3 sequence is CASSALGADQNSPLHF. DNA for the CDR3: TGTGCCAGCAGCGCCCTAGGGGCCGATCAAAATTCACCCCTCCACTTT.